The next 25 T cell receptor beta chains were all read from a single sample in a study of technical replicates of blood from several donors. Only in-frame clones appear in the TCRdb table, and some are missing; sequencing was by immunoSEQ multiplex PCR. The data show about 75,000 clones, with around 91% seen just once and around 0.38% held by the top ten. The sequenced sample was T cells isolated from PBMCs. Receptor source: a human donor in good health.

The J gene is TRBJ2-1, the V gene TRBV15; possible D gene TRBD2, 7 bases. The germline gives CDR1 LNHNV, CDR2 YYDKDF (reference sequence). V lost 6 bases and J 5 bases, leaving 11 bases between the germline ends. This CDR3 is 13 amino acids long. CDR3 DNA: TGTGCCACCAGGAGGGGGGGGGACAATGAGCAGTTCTTC. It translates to CATRRGGDNEQFF. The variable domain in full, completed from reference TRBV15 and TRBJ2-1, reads DAMVIQNPRYQVTQFGKPVTLSCSQTLNHNVMYWYQQKSSQAPKLLFHYYDKDFNNEADTPDNFQSRRPNTSFCFLDIRSPGLGDTAMYLCATRRGGDNEQFFGPGTRLTVL.

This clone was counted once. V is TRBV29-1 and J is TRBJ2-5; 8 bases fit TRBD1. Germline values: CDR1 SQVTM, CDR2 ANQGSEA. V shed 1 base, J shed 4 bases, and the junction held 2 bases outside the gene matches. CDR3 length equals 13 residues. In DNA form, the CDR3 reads TGCAGCGTTGAAGTAGACAGGGGAGAGACCCAGTACTTC. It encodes CSVEVDRGETQYF.

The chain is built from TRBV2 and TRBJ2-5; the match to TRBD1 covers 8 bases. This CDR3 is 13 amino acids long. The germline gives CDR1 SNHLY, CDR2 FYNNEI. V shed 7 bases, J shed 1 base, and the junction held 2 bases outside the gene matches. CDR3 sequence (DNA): TGTGCCAGCAACGGACAGGGCCAAGAGACCCAGTACTTC. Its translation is CASNGQGQETQYF.

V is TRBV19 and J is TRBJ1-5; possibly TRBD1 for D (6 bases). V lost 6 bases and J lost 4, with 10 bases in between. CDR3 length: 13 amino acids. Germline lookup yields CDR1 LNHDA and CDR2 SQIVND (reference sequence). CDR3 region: CASREQGNQPQHF. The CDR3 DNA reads TGTGCCAGTAGGGAACAGGGAAATCAGCCCCAGCATTTT.

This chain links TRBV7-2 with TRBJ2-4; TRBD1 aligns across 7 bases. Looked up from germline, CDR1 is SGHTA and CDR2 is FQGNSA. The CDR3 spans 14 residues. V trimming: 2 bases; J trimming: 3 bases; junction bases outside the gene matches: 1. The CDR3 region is CASSLRDSKNIQYF. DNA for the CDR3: TGTGCCAGCAGCTTACGGGACAGCAAAAACATTCAGTACTTC.

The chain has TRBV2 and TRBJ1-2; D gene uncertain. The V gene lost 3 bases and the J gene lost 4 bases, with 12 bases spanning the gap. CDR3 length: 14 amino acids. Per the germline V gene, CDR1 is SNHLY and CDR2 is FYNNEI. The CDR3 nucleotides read TGTGCCAGCAGTGAGCCGGCCGAGGGCTATGGCTACACCTTC. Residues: CASSEPAEGYGYTF.

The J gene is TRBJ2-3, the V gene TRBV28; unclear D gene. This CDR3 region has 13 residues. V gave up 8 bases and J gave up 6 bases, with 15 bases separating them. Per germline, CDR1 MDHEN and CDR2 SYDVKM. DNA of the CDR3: TGTGCCAGCGGCCCCCCTTTATTCGATACGCAGTATTTT. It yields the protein CASGPPLFDTQYF.

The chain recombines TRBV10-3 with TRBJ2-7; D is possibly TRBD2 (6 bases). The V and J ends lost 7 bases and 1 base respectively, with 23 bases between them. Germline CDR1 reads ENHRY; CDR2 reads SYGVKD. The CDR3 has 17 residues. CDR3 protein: CAITQMGELGGSYEQYF. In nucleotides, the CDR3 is TGTGCCATCACCCAAATGGGGGAGCTCGGAGGGTCCTACGAGCAGTACTTC.

CDR3: CASSFKTGVTEAFF. In DNA form, the CDR3 reads TGTGCCAGCAGCTTTAAGACAGGGGTCACTGAAGCTTTCTTT. The rearrangement joins TRBV5-5 to TRBJ1-1; 8 nucleotides align to TRBD1. V shed 2 bases and J 4 bases; nucleotides not matched to a gene: 4. This CDR3 spans 14 amino acids. The germline V gene has CDR1 SGHKS and CDR2 YYEKEE (reference sequence).

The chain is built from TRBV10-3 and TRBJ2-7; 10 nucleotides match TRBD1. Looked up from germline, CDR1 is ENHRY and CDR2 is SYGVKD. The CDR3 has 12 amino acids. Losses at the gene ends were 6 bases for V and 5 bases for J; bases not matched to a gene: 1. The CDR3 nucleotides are TGTGCCATCAGGGGACAGGGGAACGAGCAGTACTTC. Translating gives CAIRGQGNEQYF.

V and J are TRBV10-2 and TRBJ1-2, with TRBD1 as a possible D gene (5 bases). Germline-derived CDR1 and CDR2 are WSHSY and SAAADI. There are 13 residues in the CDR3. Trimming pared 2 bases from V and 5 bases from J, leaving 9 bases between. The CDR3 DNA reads TGCGCCAGCAGTGAGGCAGGGCAATATGGCTACACCTTC. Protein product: CASSEAGQYGYTF.

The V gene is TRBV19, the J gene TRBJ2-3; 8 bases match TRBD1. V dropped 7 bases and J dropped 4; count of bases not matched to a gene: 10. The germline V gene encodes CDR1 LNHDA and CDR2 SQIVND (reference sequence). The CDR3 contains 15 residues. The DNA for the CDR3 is TGTGCCAGTACGCAGGGGGCTGTTAGCGCAGATACGCAGTATTTT. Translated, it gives CASTQGAVSADTQYF.

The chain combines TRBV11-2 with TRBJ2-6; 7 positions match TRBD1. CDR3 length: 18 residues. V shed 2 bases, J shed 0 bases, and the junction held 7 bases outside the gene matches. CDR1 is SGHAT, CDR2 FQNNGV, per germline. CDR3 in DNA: TGTGCCAGCAGCTTACCGGGACAGTGGGGCTCTGGGGCCAACGTCCTGACTTTC. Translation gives CASSLPGQWGSGANVLTF.

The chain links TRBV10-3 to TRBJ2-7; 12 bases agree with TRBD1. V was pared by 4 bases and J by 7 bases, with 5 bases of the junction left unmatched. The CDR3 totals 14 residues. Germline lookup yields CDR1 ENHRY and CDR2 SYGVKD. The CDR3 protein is CAISGRDRGQEQYF. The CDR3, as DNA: TGTGCCATCAGTGGCCGGGACAGGGGGCAAGAGCAGTACTTC.

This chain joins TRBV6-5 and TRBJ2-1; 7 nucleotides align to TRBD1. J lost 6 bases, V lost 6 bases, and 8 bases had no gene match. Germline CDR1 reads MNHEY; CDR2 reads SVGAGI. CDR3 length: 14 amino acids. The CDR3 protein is CASRAGTAFNEQFF. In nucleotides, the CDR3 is TGTGCCAGCAGGGCCGGGACAGCCTTCAATGAGCAGTTCTTC.

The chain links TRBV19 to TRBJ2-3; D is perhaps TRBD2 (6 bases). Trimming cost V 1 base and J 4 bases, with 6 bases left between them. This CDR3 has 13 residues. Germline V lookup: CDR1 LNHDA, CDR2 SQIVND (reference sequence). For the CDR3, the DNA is TGTGCCAGTAGTATAGGGGAGGCAGATACGCAGTATTTT. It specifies CASSIGEADTQYF.

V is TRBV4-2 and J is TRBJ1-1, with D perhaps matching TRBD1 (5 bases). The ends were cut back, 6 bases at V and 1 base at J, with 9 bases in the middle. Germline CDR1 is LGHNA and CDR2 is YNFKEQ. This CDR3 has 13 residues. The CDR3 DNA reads TGTGCCAGCAGAGACAGTTCGAACACTGAAGCTTTCTTT. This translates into CASRDSSNTEAFF.

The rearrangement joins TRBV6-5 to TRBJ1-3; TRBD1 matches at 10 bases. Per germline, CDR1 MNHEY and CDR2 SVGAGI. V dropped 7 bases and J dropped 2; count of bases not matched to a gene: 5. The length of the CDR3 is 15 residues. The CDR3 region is CASIGTGVTGNTIYF. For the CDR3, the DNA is TGTGCCAGCATTGGGACAGGGGTTACTGGAAACACCATATATTTT.

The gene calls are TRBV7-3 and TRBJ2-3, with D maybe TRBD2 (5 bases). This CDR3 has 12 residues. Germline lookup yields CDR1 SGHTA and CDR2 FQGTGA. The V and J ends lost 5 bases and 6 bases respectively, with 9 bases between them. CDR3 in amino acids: CASSPDWDTQYF. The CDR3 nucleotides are TGTGCCAGCAGCCCGGACTGGGATACGCAGTATTTT.

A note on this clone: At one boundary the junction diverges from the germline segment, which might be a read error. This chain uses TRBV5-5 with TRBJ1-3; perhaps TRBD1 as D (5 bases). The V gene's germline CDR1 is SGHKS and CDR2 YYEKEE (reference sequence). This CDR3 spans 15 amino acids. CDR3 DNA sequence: TGTGCCAGCAGGTTGGGCAGGGACTCTGGAAACACCATATATTTT. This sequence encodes CASRLGRDSGNTIYF. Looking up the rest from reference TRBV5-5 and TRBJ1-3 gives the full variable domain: DAGVTQSPTHLIKTRGQQVTLRCSPISGHKSVSWYQQVLGQGPQFIFQYYEKEERGRGNFPDRFSARQFPNYSSELNVNALLLGDSALYLCASRLGRDSGNTIYFGEGSWLTVV.

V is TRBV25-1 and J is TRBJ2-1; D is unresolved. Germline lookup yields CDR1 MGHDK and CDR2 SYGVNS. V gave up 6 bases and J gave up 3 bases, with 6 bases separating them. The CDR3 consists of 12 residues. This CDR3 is CASRGSYNEQFF. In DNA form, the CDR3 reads TGTGCCAGCAGGGGCAGCTACAATGAGCAGTTCTTC.

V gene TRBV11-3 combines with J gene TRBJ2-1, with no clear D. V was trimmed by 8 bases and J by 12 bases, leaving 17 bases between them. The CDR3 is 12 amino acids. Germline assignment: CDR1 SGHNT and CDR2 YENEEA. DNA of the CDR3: TGTGCCAGCGAATTAGTTAAGCCTGGGCAGTTCTTC. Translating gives CASELVKPGQFF.

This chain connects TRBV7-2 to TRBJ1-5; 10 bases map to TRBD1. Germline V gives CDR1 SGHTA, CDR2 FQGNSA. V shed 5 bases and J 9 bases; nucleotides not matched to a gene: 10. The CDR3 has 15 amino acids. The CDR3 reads CASSVGQGFLSPQHF. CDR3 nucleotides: TGTGCCAGCAGCGTGGGACAGGGGTTCCTCTCGCCCCAGCATTTT.

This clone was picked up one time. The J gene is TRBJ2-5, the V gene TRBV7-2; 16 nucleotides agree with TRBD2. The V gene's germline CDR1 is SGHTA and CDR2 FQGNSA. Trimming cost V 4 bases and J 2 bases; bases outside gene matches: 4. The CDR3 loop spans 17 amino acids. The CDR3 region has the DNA TGTGCCAGCAGCTCAGGGACTAGCGGGAGGGTGCAAGAGACCCAGTACTTC. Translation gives CASSSGTSGRVQETQYF.

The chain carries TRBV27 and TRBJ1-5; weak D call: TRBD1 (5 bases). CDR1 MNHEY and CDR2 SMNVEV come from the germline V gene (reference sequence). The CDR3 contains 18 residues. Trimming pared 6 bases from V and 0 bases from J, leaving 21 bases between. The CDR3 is CASSPRQPNIYSNQPQHF. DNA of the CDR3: TGTGCCAGCAGCCCTCGACAGCCAAATATCTATAGCAATCAGCCCCAGCATTTT.